This is a list of T cell receptor beta chains from one sample in a study of cytomegalovirus exposure and HLA in healthy donors. Sequencing was performed with immunoSEQ multiplex PCR; in TCRdb, only in-frame clones are kept and a portion is missing. The table lists around 210,000 clones, 85% of them singletons, with 0.24% in the top ten. The sample taken for sequencing was PBMCs. These receptors were taken from a girl aged 2-15 years in good health and CMV-seronegative. CDR3s include the opening cysteine and the closing phenylalanine or tryptophan. Fields, in order: V gene, J gene, D gene, clone size, CDR3 DNA, CDR3 protein. A D gene is named only where the DNA matches it firmly. Part of the rows lack a size; the others show once, few, many or a class for expanded clones.

TRBV19	TRBJ1-2	TRBD1	.	TGTGCCAGTAGTGTACAGGGGAAGAGGGTCTATGGCTACACCTTC	CASSVQGKRVYGYTF
TRBV2	TRBJ2-1	.	.	TGTGCCAGCAGGACTTTGGGAGGATATAATGAGCAGTTCTTC	CASRTLGGYNEQFF
TRBV10-2	TRBJ2-1	TRBD2	.	TGCGCCAGCACCGAGGGGGTAGCGGGGGGCCTGATCTTC	CASTEGVAGGLIF
TRBV6-4	TRBJ2-1	TRBD2	.	TGTGCCAGCAGTGTGGGCACTAGCGGGAAAAATGAGCAGTTCTTC	CASSVGTSGKNEQFF
TRBV2	TRBJ2-7	.	.	TGTGCCAGCAGTCCCCGGGACTCTAGCTCCTACGAGCAGTACTTC	CASSPRDSSSYEQYF
TRBV30	TRBJ1-1	.	.	TGTGCCTGGAGTCGTATGAACACTGAAGCTTTCTTT	CAWSRMNTEAFF
TRBV7-9	TRBJ2-1	.	.	TGTGCCAGCAGCTTTCAGGGGGGAGAAAACAATGAGCAGTTCTTC	CASSFQGGENNEQFF
TRBV25-1	TRBJ1-2	.	.	TGTGCCAGCAGTGAACTGAACTATGGCTACACCTTC	CASSELNYGYTF
TRBV5-6	TRBJ2-7	.	.	TGTGCCAGCAGCCCACAGTCCTACGAGCAGTACTTC	CASSPQSYEQYF
TRBV2	TRBJ2-7	.	.	TGTGCCAGCACGGGGCTCAGGGGCGAGCAGTACTTC	CASTGLRGEQYF
TRBV5-6	TRBJ2-5	.	.	TGTGCCAGCAGCTTGGGGGCTGGTGGTGAGACCCAGTACTTC	CASSLGAGGETQYF
TRBV6-5	TRBJ1-5	.	.	TGTGCCAGCAGTGAACAAGGAGGTGATCAGCCCCAGCATTTT	CASSEQGGDQPQHF
TRBV7-9	TRBJ2-7	TRBD2	.	TGTGCCAGCAGCTCCATAGAGCGGGGGGTGTACTACGAGCAGTACTTC	CASSSIERGVYYEQYF
TRBV13	TRBJ2-1	TRBD2	once	TGTGCCAGCAGCCTCGGGACTAGCGGGAGGGCCACCTACAATGAGCAGTTCTTC	CASSLGTSGRATYNEQFF
TRBV5-1	TRBJ2-3	.	.	TGCGCCAGCAGCTTCGGGGGAGGCAGCACAGATACGCAGTATTTT	CASSFGGGSTDTQYF
TRBV5-4	TRBJ2-2	TRBD2	.	TGTGCCAGCAGCTATAGCGGGGGGGACACCGGGGAGCTGTTTTTT	CASSYSGGDTGELFF
TRBV2	TRBJ2-5	.	.	TGTGCCAGCAGTGAATTTCGGGAGACCCAGTACTTC	CASSEFRETQYF
TRBV10-1	TRBJ2-1	TRBD2	.	TGCGCCAGCGGAACCGGGACTAGCGGGCGGAATGAGCAGTTCTTC	CASGTGTSGRNEQFF
TRBV7-9	TRBJ2-7	TRBD1	.	TGTGCCAGCAGCTTACAGGGGGTGTACGAGCAGTACTTC	CASSLQGVYEQYF
TRBV5-1	TRBJ2-3	TRBD2	.	TGCGCCAGCAGCTCGGGGGGTACGCAGTATTTT	CASSSGGTQYF
TRBV7-9	TRBJ2-2	.	.	TGTGCCAGCAGCTTAAGGAGCGGGGAGCTGTTTTTT	CASSLRSGELFF
TRBV2	TRBJ2-7	.	.	TGTGCCAGCAGTGTGCAGGGGACCTACGAGCAGTACTTC	CASSVQGTYEQYF
TRBV5-1	TRBJ2-5	TRBD2	.	TGCGCCAGCAGCTTGAGGACTAGCGGGGGTCTAGAGACCCAGTACTTC	CASSLRTSGGLETQYF
TRBV6-5	TRBJ1-1	TRBD1	few	TGTGCCAGCAGTCCCCAGGGGGCCAAAGCTTTCTTT	CASSPQGAKAFF
TRBV5-5	TRBJ1-2	TRBD1	.	TGTGCCAGCAGCAAACTACAGGGGGAGTACGGGGGCTACACCTTC	CASSKLQGEYGGYTF
TRBV27	TRBJ1-3	TRBD1	.	TGTGCCAGCAGTCCAGGACAGGGGCGCCTCTCTGGAAACACCATATATTTT	CASSPGQGRLSGNTIYF
TRBV19	TRBJ2-3	.	few	TGTGCCAGTAGTATGGTTTCCGGGAATAGGCATACGCAGTATTTT	CASSMVSGNRHTQYF
TRBV7-2	TRBJ2-1	TRBD2	.	TGTGCCAGCAGCCCACCTAGGGCGGGGGGGTCCTACAATGAGCAGTTCTTC	CASSPPRAGGSYNEQFF
TRBV19	TRBJ2-4	TRBD2	.	TGTGCCAGTAGTAGACTAGCGGGAGGGAAAAACATTCAGTACTTC	CASSRLAGGKNIQYF
TRBV5-1	TRBJ2-1	TRBD1	.	TGCGCCAGCAGTACTACCGGGACAGCCTACAATGAGCAGTTCTTC	CASSTTGTAYNEQFF
TRBV10-3	TRBJ2-3	TRBD2	.	TGTGCCATCAGTGAGAAGACAGTCGGGGGGGGAGGTACGCAGTATTTT	CAISEKTVGGGGTQYF
TRBV14	TRBJ1-2	.	.	TGTGCCAGCAGCCACCGGGATTTCCTCTATGGCTACACCTTC	CASSHRDFLYGYTF
TRBV29-1	TRBJ2-7	.	once	TGCAGCGTTGAAGTCCAACACCAGCCGGGCTCCTACGAGCAGTACTTC	CSVEVQHQPGSYEQYF
TRBV7-6	TRBJ1-1	.	.	TGTGCCAGCAGCCGTATCACAGGGAACACTGAAGCTTTCTTT	CASSRITGNTEAFF
TRBV19	TRBJ1-5	.	.	TGTGCCAGTAGTACCCCTGAGGGTAGAAGCAATCAGCCCCAGCATTTT	CASSTPEGRSNQPQHF
TRBV19	TRBJ2-3	.	.	TGTGCCAGTAGTGTCCAGGGCAACCTGGCAGATACGCAGTATTTT	CASSVQGNLADTQYF
TRBV7-2	TRBJ2-7	.	.	TGTGCCAGCAGCTTGTACTACGAGCAGTACTTC	CASSLYYEQYF